Listed here is a single T cell receptor (beta chain). The entry originates in a study of T cells expressing NK-cell markers. Study-wide background: In the group of eight sequenced donors, seven were HCMV-seropositive and one was seronegative.

CDR3 length: 15 residues. Germline values: CDR1 KGHSH, CDR2 LQKENI. TCRdb re-called the 5' RACE reads and shows each CDR3 protein once, DNA omitted. Here the sample table reports some 140,000 distinct CDR3 sequences. This chain connects TRBV18 to TRBJ2-2. The TCR comes from a woman aged 45-65 years in good health. The specimen sequenced was blood T cells: a sorted CD56 or NKG2C T cell subset, CD4+ or CD8+ T cells, or bulk PBMC T cells (not recorded which). The CDR3 here is CASSPWEEESGELFF.